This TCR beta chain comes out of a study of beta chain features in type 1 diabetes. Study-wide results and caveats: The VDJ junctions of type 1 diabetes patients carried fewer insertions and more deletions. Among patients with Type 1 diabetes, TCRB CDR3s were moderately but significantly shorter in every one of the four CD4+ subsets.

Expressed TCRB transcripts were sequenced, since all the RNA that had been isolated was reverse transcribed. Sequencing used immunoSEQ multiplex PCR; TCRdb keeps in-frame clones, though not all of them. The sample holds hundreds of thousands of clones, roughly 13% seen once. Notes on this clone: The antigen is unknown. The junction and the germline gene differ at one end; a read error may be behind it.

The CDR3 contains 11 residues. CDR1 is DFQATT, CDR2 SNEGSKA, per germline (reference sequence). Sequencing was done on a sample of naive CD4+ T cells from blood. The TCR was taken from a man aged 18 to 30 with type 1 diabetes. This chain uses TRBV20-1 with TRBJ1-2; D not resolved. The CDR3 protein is CSARAYDGYTF. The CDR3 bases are TGCAGTGCAAGAGCCTACGACGGCTACACCTTC.